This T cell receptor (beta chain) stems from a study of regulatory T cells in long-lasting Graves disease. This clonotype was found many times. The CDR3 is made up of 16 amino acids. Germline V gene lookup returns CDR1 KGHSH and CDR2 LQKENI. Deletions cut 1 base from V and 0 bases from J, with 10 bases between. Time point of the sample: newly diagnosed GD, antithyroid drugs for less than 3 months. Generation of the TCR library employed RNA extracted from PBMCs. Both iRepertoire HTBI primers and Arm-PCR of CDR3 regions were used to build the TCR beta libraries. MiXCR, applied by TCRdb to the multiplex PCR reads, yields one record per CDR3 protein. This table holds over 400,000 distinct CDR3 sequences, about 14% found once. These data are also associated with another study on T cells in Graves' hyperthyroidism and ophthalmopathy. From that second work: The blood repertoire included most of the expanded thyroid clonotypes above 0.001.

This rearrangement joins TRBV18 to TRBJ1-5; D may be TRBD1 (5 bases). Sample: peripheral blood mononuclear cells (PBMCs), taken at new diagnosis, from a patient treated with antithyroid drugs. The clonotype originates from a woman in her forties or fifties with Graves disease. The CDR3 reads CASSPRQTYSNQPQHF. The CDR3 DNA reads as TGTGCCAGCTCACCACGACAGACCTATAGCAATCAGCCCCAGCATTTT.